This note documents a single T cell receptor (beta chain) sequence. The CDR3 sequence is 15 residues long. Per germline, CDR1 MGHDK and CDR2 SYGVNS. V was clipped by 5 bases and J by 1 base; unmatched bases: 7. This specimen comes from a study of blood T cell repertoires in COVID-19. Study as a whole: Collection of acute and convalescent COVID-19 samples took place in the United States, Italy and Spain. Sample material is recorded as cDNA or gDNA derived from T cells, B-cell-depleted T cells, or PBMCs.

In the authors' methods: From reference gene primer amplification, estimates of nucleated cell counts were derived. Some clones are missing from TCRdb's copy, which holds only in-frame ones; the method was immunoSEQ multiplex PCR. V and J calls and clone size are given by that table; D and trimming were obtained from the DNA. Among around 70,000 clones listed, about 82% were seen once. Source material: peripheral blood. The chain recombines TRBV25-1 with TRBJ2-5, with 7 positions matching TRBD2. The source is a woman aged 55-69 years with acute or convalescent COVID-19. The CDR3 spells CASSYGGGPQETQYF. CDR3 DNA sequence: TGTGCCAGCAGTTATGGGGGGGGACCCCAAGAGACCCAGTACTTC.